A selection of T cell receptor beta chains follows, all from one sample in a study of shared clonotypes between healthy human individuals. TCRdb's copy holds only in-frame clones and misses some; the assay was immunoSEQ multiplex PCR. In the table there are 2 million or so clones, about 95% of which are singletons. What was sequenced was naive CD8+ T cells sorted from blood. These receptors all come from a man aged 18 to 29 in good health. The CDR3 runs from the conserved cysteine through the conserved F or W. D genes are given only for firm matches. A clone size is listed for some rows: how often the clone was seen (once, few, many), or a class if it is expanded.

abundance	v_gene	d_gene	len	j_gene	CDR3nt	CDR3aa
NA	TRBV19	NA	16	TRBJ1-1	TGTGCCAGTAGTACCCCCCTGGAGGCGAAGAACACTGAAGCTTTCTTT	CASSTPLEAKNTEAFF
NA	TRBV14	TRBD2	13	TRBJ2-7	TGTGCCAGCAGCCTCGGACTAGCGGACGAGCAGTACTTC	CASSLGLADEQYF
NA	TRBV11-2	NA	12	TRBJ2-1	TGTGCCAGCAGCTCTTTAGTAAACGAGCAGTTCTTC	CASSSLVNEQFF
NA	TRBV28	TRBD2	13	TRBJ2-1	TGTGCCAGTCAGACTAGCCTCTACAATGAGCAGTTCTTC	CASQTSLYNEQFF
NA	TRBV21-1	NA	19	TRBJ2-5	TGTGCCAGCAGCAAAGCGCCCAGCGGGGGGGTCCTACGGCAAGAGACCCAGTACTTC	CASSKAPSGGVLRQETQYF
NA	TRBV29-1	NA	12	TRBJ2-3	TGCAGCGTTGAAGACCTCAACGATACGCAGTATTTT	CSVEDLNDTQYF
once	TRBV7-9	NA	15	TRBJ1-2	TGTGCCAGCAGCTTGGGGACGGCGGCTAACTATGGCTACACCTTC	CASSLGTAANYGYTF
NA	TRBV7-9	NA	15	TRBJ2-7	TGTGCCAGCAGCCAGGGTATTGAGACGGCGTACGAGCAGTACTTC	CASSQGIETAYEQYF
NA	TRBV27	TRBD1	15	TRBJ1-2	TGTGCCAGCAGTTTATCAGGGACAGTAGTCTATGGCTACACCTTC	CASSLSGTVVYGYTF
NA	TRBV28	TRBD2	14	TRBJ2-1	TGTGCCACGCTACTAGCGGGGGGGCTCGATGAGCAGTTCTTC	CATLLAGGLDEQFF
NA	TRBV27	NA	14	TRBJ1-2	TGTGCCAGCAGTTTTTTCCGGGGGGGAATTGGCTACACCTTC	CASSFFRGGIGYTF
NA	TRBV5-1	TRBD1	15	TRBJ1-1	TGCGCCAGCAGGTTTCGACAGGGCATTAACACTGAAGCTTTCTTT	CASRFRQGINTEAFF
NA	TRBV7-3	TRBD2	13	TRBJ2-4	TGTGCCAGTGCCCCACTAGCGGGAAACATTCAGTACTTC	CASAPLAGNIQYF
NA	TRBV7-9	NA	14	TRBJ2-5	TGTGCCAGCAGCCCCTGGGGCGGAGGGGAGACCCAGTACTTC	CASSPWGGGETQYF
NA	TRBV10-3	TRBD2	17	TRBJ2-5	TGTGCCATCAGTGAGACCCGGACTAGCGGGTACCAAGAGACCCAGTACTTC	CAISETRTSGYQETQYF
NA	TRBV5-6	TRBD1	17	TRBJ2-1	TGTGCCAGCAGCAATACTGTGTTACAGGGGTATGGCAATGAGCAGTTCTTC	CASSNTVLQGYGNEQFF
once	TRBV28	NA	11	TRBJ2-7	TGTGCCACCTCATACCCCTACGAGCAGTACTTC	CATSYPYEQYF
NA	TRBV10-3	TRBD2	17	TRBJ2-1	TGTGCCATCAGGGGCGAAGGGACTAGCGGTTTATACAATGAGCAGTTCTTC	CAIRGEGTSGLYNEQFF
NA	TRBV19	NA	13	TRBJ1-1	TGTGCCAGTAGTATAGGAAGCCGCACTGAAGCTTTCTTT	CASSIGSRTEAFF
NA	TRBV28	NA	12	TRBJ1-3	TGTGCCAGCAGAGAACTAGGAAACACCATATATTTT	CASRELGNTIYF
NA	TRBV29-1	TRBD1	14	TRBJ2-1	TGCAGCGTAGAGGGGGCGATTGGGGTGCATGAGCAGTTCTTC	CSVEGAIGVHEQFF
NA	TRBV7-9	TRBD2	13	TRBJ2-5	TGTGCCAGCGGAACTAGCGTCCAAGAGACCCAGTACTTC	CASGTSVQETQYF
NA	TRBV6-6	NA	15	TRBJ1-5	TGTGCCAGCAGTTACAAGTCAGGGAGGGATCAGCCCCAGCATTTT	CASSYKSGRDQPQHF
NA	TRBV2	NA	14	TRBJ1-1	TGTGCCAGCAGTGAAGGGGACTGGGTGACTGAAGCTTTCTTT	CASSEGDWVTEAFF
NA	TRBV7-9	TRBD1	15	TRBJ1-1	TGTGCCAGCAGCCTGACAGGGGGTACGAACACTGAAGCTTTCTTT	CASSLTGGTNTEAFF
NA	TRBV19	NA	14	TRBJ2-1	TGTGCCAGTAAAGACTTAAAGCTTGACAATGAGCAGTTCTTC	CASKDLKLDNEQFF
NA	TRBV5-3	NA	15	TRBJ2-7	TGTGCCAGAAGCTTTCGAGTGAGGTACTCCTACGAGCAGTACTTC	CARSFRVRYSYEQYF
NA	TRBV19	NA	15	TRBJ2-3	TGTGCCAGTAGTATGGTAGGGAGTAGCACAGATACGCAGTATTTT	CASSMVGSSTDTQYF
once	TRBV9	TRBD2	13	TRBJ2-5	TGTGCCAGCAGCGGGGGACTAGGAGAGACCCAGTACTTC	CASSGGLGETQYF
NA	TRBV6-4	NA	15	TRBJ2-3	TGTGCCAGCAGTGACCCGGCGGAGGGGGCAGATACGCAGTATTTT	CASSDPAEGADTQYF
NA	TRBV2	TRBD2	15	TRBJ2-5	TGTGCCAGCAGTGGGTTAGCGGGAGTGGGAGAGACCCAGTACTTC	CASSGLAGVGETQYF
NA	TRBV11-3	NA	15	TRBJ2-7	TGTGCCAGCAGCTTAGTACAGGGAAAAAGGTACGAGCAGTACTTC	CASSLVQGKRYEQYF
NA	TRBV7-6	TRBD1	16	TRBJ2-2	TGTGCCTGTTACCAACCGGGACAGGGGGATATCGGGGAGCTGTTTTTT	CACYQPGQGDIGELFF
NA	TRBV6-1	TRBD1	13	TRBJ1-2	TGTGCCAGCAGTGAGGACAGGGGTTATGGCTACACCTTC	CASSEDRGYGYTF
NA	TRBV6-1	NA	15	TRBJ2-7	TGTGCCAGCAGTGATCCGGCAGGTAATATTTACGAGCAGTACTTC	CASSDPAGNIYEQYF
once	TRBV7-8	TRBD2	18	TRBJ2-1	TGTGCCAGCAGCTTAAGCCTAGCGGGAGGGGAGATCTACAATGAGCAGTTCTTC	CASSLSLAGGEIYNEQFF
NA	TRBV9	TRBD2	16	TRBJ2-3	TGTGCCAGCAGCCCAGGGACTAGCGATAGCACAGATACGCAGTATTTT	CASSPGTSDSTDTQYF
NA	TRBV4-1	NA	13	TRBJ2-1	TGCGCCAGCAGCTTCTCGAGGTACAATGAGCAGTTCTTC	CASSFSRYNEQFF
NA	TRBV10-3	NA	15	TRBJ2-7	TGTGCCATCAGTGAATCGCAGGACGCCTCCTACGAGCAGTACTTC	CAISESQDASYEQYF
NA	TRBV4-1	NA	15	TRBJ1-4	TGCGCCAGCAGCCCCCAGCCCGACCTCTTTGAAAAACTGTTTTTT	CASSPQPDLFEKLFF
NA	TRBV28	TRBD1	17	TRBJ1-3	TGTGCCAGCATGGGGCCAGGGGGCCCCTTCTCTGGAAACACCATATATTTT	CASMGPGGPFSGNTIYF
NA	TRBV10-3	NA	17	TRBJ2-7	TGTGCCATCAGTGGACCAGGGGACTTCGGAAGGGTCTACGAGCAGTACTTC	CAISGPGDFGRVYEQYF
NA	TRBV6-5	TRBD2	16	TRBJ2-6	TGTGCCAGCAGTTACGGGGGAGGGTTCGGGGCCAACGTCCTGACTTTC	CASSYGGGFGANVLTF
NA	TRBV27	NA	16	TRBJ2-5	TGTGCCAGCAGTTCAGGGGGCGGGGGGCTTTCTTGGACCCAGTACTTC	CASSSGGGGLSWTQYF
NA	TRBV27	NA	14	TRBJ2-7	TGTGCCAGCAGTTCCACCGGGACTGAAAGCATAAGGTACTTC	CASSSTGTESIRYF
NA	TRBV11-2	TRBD1	13	TRBJ2-1	TGTGGATCCCGGGACAGGGGCAACAATGAGCAGTTCTTC	CGSRDRGNNEQFF
once	TRBV27	NA	14	TRBJ2-7	TGTGCCAGCAGCAATCGAGCGGCCGCCCACGAGCAGTACTTC	CASSNRAAAHEQYF
NA	TRBV19	TRBD1	14	TRBJ1-2	TGTGCCAGTAGTATCAACCGGGACAGGGATGGCTACACCTTC	CASSINRDRDGYTF